The rows below give T cell receptor beta chains drawn from one sample of a study of PD-1 blockade in mismatch repair-deficient tumors. Sequencing used immunoSEQ multiplex PCR; TCRdb keeps in-frame clones, though not all of them. The sample holds under 95,000 clones, 81% seen once. This specimen was peripheral blood, taken 12 weeks after starting pembrolizumab. The receptors shown here come from an adult with mismatch repair-deficient cancer. CDR3s include the opening cysteine and the closing phenylalanine or tryptophan. The D gene is left open where the match is weak. Clone size is stated in some rows and not others, as once, few, many or a class when expanded.

j_gene	v_gene	d_gene	abundance	CDR3aa	CDR3nt
TRBJ1-1	TRBV27	.	.	CASTQVAGSEAFF	TGTGCCAGCACCCAAGTCGCGGGATCTGAAGCTTTCTTT
TRBJ1-3	TRBV6-6	.	.	CASGLRGPIYF	TGTGCCAGCGGTCTCAGGGGCCCCATATATTTT
TRBJ2-7	TRBV15	.	.	CATSRGGQGIDEQYF	TGTGCCACCAGCAGAGGGGGGCAGGGAATCGACGAGCAGTACTTC
TRBJ2-2	TRBV4-1	.	.	CASSQEGNTGELFF	TGCGCCAGCAGCCAAGAGGGCAACACCGGGGAGCTGTTTTTT
TRBJ2-5	TRBV7-8	TRBD1	.	CASSLGGQQLETQYF	TGTGCCAGCAGCTTAGGGGGACAGCAACTAGAGACCCAGTACTTC
TRBJ2-1	TRBV11-2	TRBD2	.	CASSSGTSGRPPYNEQFF	TGTGCCAGCAGCTCCGGGACTAGCGGGCGTCCCCCCTACAATGAGCAGTTCTTC
TRBJ2-3	TRBV15	TRBD2	.	CATRLAGTDTQYF	TGTGCCACTCGACTAGCGGGGACAGATACGCAGTATTTT
TRBJ2-1	TRBV10-3	.	once	CAIWVGDEQFF	TGTGCCATTTGGGTTGGCGATGAGCAGTTCTTC
TRBJ1-1	TRBV2	TRBD1	.	CASSEADRGNTEAFF	TGTGCCAGCAGTGAAGCCGACAGGGGGAACACTGAAGCTTTCTTT
TRBJ1-4	TRBV6-1	.	.	CASSEGTYEKLFF	TGTGCCAGCAGTGAAGGGACGTATGAAAAACTGTTTTTT
TRBJ1-1	TRBV30	.	.	CAWSDWGRQQSAFF	TGTGCCTGGAGTGACTGGGGCCGCCAGCAGAGTGCTTTCTTT
TRBJ1-5	TRBV5-5	TRBD1	few	CASSSTDREDQPQHF	TGTGCCAGCAGCTCTACCGACAGGGAGGATCAGCCCCAGCATTTT
TRBJ2-5	TRBV9	.	.	CASSVGGREETQYF	TGTGCCAGCAGCGTAGGCGGCAGGGAGGAGACCCAGTACTTC
TRBJ2-5	TRBV27	TRBD2	.	CASSLGGDGRMGETQYF	TGTGCCAGCAGTTTAGGTGGGGACGGGAGGATGGGGGAGACCCAGTACTTC
TRBJ1-2	TRBV6-6	.	few	CASRSTANYGYTF	TGTGCCAGCAGGAGTACAGCTAACTATGGCTACACCTTC
TRBJ1-1	TRBV9	.	.	CASSAHEGATEAFF	TGTGCCAGCAGCGCGCATGAAGGAGCCACTGAAGCTTTCTTT
TRBJ2-7	TRBV18	TRBD2	.	CASSPTGLAGIHEQYF	TGTGCCAGCTCACCGACGGGACTAGCGGGAATACACGAGCAGTACTTC
TRBJ2-2	TRBV15	.	.	CATSSDATRGGELFF	TGTGCCACCAGCAGCGACGCAACTAGGGGCGGGGAGCTGTTTTTT
TRBJ1-3	TRBV6-6	.	.	CASSRMGPNSGNTIYF	TGTGCCAGCAGCCGTATGGGACCGAACTCTGGAAACACCATATATTTT
TRBJ1-1	TRBV29-1	.	.	CSVEGWGQRNTEAFF	TGCAGCGTTGAAGGATGGGGACAAAGGAACACTGAAGCTTTCTTT
TRBJ1-1	TRBV5-1	.	.	CASTLLTGTEAFF	TGCGCCAGCACCCTCTTGACCGGCACTGAAGCTTTCTTT
TRBJ2-7	TRBV7-3	TRBD1	.	CASSRDRGFEQYF	TGTGCCAGCAGCCGGGACAGGGGGTTCGAGCAGTACTTC
TRBJ2-7	TRBV29-1	TRBD2	.	CSGTGTSGRTYEQYF	TGCAGCGGGACCGGGACTAGCGGGAGAACCTACGAGCAGTACTTC
TRBJ2-1	TRBV4-1	TRBD2	.	CASSQIAGESGNEQFF	TGCGCCAGCAGCCAGATAGCGGGAGAATCCGGCAATGAGCAGTTCTTC
TRBJ2-7	TRBV11-2	.	.	CASSAYSGAGEQYF	TGTGCCAGCAGCGCCTACAGTGGGGCTGGCGAGCAGTACTTC
TRBJ2-4	TRBV21-1	.	.	CASSKGTSERPLAKNIQYF	TGTGCCAGCAGCAAAGGGACCTCGGAACGCCCTCTAGCCAAAAACATTCAGTACTTC
TRBJ2-3	TRBV7-2	TRBD1	.	CASSLGTGGPDTQYF	TGTGCCAGCAGCTTAGGCACAGGGGGCCCAGATACGCAGTATTTT
TRBJ2-7	TRBV11-2	TRBD1	.	CASSLEGQGLYEQYF	TGTGCCAGCAGCTTAGAAGGACAGGGGCTGTACGAGCAGTACTTC
TRBJ1-3	TRBV6-6	.	once	CASSLSGGGNTIYF	TGTGCCAGCAGTTTGTCCGGGGGCGGAAACACCATATATTTT
TRBJ1-3	TRBV6-5	.	.	CASSRLTDSGNTIYF	TGTGCCAGCAGCCGCTTGACAGACTCTGGAAACACCATATATTTT
TRBJ2-7	TRBV4-1	.	few	CASSQERSYEQYF	TGCGCCAGCAGCCAAGAAAGGTCCTACGAGCAGTACTTC
TRBJ2-7	TRBV25-1	TRBD1	few	CASSEAGTGEQYF	TGTGCCAGCAGTGAAGCCGGGACAGGCGAGCAGTACTTC
TRBJ2-7	TRBV20-1	.	few	CSGHSSYEQYF	TGCAGTGGTCACAGCTCCTACGAGCAGTACTTC
TRBJ2-7	TRBV6-1	.	.	CASSVVRSSYEQYF	TGTGCCAGCAGCGTCGTCCGTAGCTCCTACGAGCAGTACTTC
TRBJ2-7	TRBV12-5	.	.	CASGLVLRGETSYEQYF	TGTGCTAGTGGTTTGGTACTGAGGGGGGAGACCTCCTACGAGCAGTACTTC
TRBJ2-4	TRBV6-5	.	.	CASSSRGSSTKNIQYF	TGTGCCAGCAGTTCCCGAGGGTCGTCAACCAAAAACATTCAGTACTTC
TRBJ2-6	TRBV5-4	.	.	CASSAQGGPPSSGANVLTF	TGTGCCAGCAGCGCCCAGGGGGGCCCTCCCAGCTCTGGGGCCAACGTCCTGACTTTC
TRBJ2-3	TRBV29-1	.	.	CSVTPPATSTDTQYF	TGCAGCGTCACACCCCCGGCGACTAGCACAGATACGCAGTATTTT
TRBJ2-3	TRBV28	.	.	CASSDLQGRGTDTQYF	TGTGCCAGCAGTGACCTGCAGGGGCGCGGTACAGATACGCAGTATTTT
TRBJ2-7	TRBV2	.	.	CASSEVRTGSEQYF	TGTGCCAGCAGTGAGGTCAGAACAGGATCCGAGCAGTACTTC
TRBJ2-2	TRBV19	.	.	CASSIVLSGELFF	TGTGCCAGTAGTATAGTGCTTTCCGGGGAGCTGTTTTTT
TRBJ1-3	TRBV19	.	.	CASRSFGQAIGNTIYF	TGTGCCAGTAGATCATTCGGGCAGGCGATCGGAAACACCATATATTTT
TRBJ2-7	TRBV5-6	TRBD2	.	CASSLDPSGSYEQYF	TGTGCCAGCAGCTTGGATCCTAGCGGGAGCTACGAGCAGTACTTC